The next 8 T cell receptor beta chains were all read from a single sample in a study of regulatory T cells (dated by TCRdb to about 2018). Library preparation was by the immunoSEQ multiplex PCR assay. The multiplex PCR used 52 forward TRBV primers and 13 reverse TRBJ primers, with assay-based and computational corrections for amplification bias. What TCRdb holds here is the immuneACCESS table cut down to in-frame rearrangements. Part of the clones is not present; checked against another copy, under half of the missing clones reflect an unresolved V gene, and the others are unexplained. The sample yields 20,000 to 25,000 clones; approximately 93% were counted once. Around 3.4% of the sample rests with the top ten. Specimen: CD8+ T cells sorted from blood. These receptors originate from a child aged 2 to 10 with CD3G deficiency.

The genes are TRBV6-1 and TRBJ2-7; 11 nucleotides align to TRBD2. V shed 3 bases and J 2 bases; nucleotides not matched to a gene: 3. Germline CDR1 is MNHNS and CDR2 is SASEGT. The CDR3 sequence is 15 residues long. In DNA, the CDR3 is TGTGCCAGCAGTGAGACTAGCGGGATAACCTACGAGCAGTACTTC. Its protein is CASSETSGITYEQYF.

The V gene is TRBV6-1, the J gene TRBJ2-2; TRBD1 or TRBD2 may be the D gene (5 bases each). Germline V gives CDR1 MNHNS, CDR2 SASEGT. V lost 3 bases, J lost 6 bases, and 17 bases lay in between. This CDR3 spans 16 amino acids. DNA of the CDR3: TGTGCCAGCAGTGAGGCTTATCCAGGGAGTGCCGGGGAGCTGTTTTTT. Residues: CASSEAYPGSAGELFF.

This clone was detected only once. Here the CDR3 DNA reads TGCGCCAGCAGCCAACGGGGCGAAAAACTGTTTTTT. It translates to CASSQRGEKLFF. J is TRBJ1-4 and V is TRBV4-1, with D maybe TRBD1 (5 bases). V was shortened by 2 bases and J by 8 bases, with 6 bases between the two germline ends. CDR3 length: 12 amino acids. Germline V gene lookup returns CDR1 MGHRA and CDR2 YSYEKL.

J is TRBJ2-7 and V is TRBV28; 7 nucleotides align to TRBD2. The CDR3 loop spans 17 amino acids. Per germline, CDR1 MDHEN and CDR2 SYDVKM. V was pared by 3 bases and J by 7 bases, with 18 bases of the junction left unmatched. This CDR3 is CASSLRGSKDNYCEQYF. The CDR3 nucleotides are TGTGCCAGCAGTTTGCGCGGGAGCAAGGACAACTACTGTGAGCAGTACTTC.

This clone came up once. The chain links TRBV11-2 to TRBJ2-7; D is unclear. The CDR3 has 14 residues. The V gene's germline CDR1 is SGHAT and CDR2 FQNNGV. V lost 4 bases to trimming and J lost 0 bases, with 10 bases between them. The CDR3 spells CASSSDASSYEQYF. CDR3 bases: TGTGCCAGCAGCTCAGATGCTAGCTCCTACGAGCAGTACTTC. The full variable domain, its missing parts supplied by reference TRBV11-2 and TRBJ2-7, is EAGVAQSPRYKIIEKRQSVAFWCNPISGHATLYWYQQILGQGPKLLIQFQNNGVVDDSQLPKDRFSAERLKGVDSTLKIQPAKLEDSAVYLCASSSDASSYEQYFGPGTRLTVT.

This clone was detected a few times. The V and J genes are TRBV28 and TRBJ1-4; tentative D call: TRBD1 (6 bases). The CDR3 is 14 residues long. Germline V lookup: CDR1 MDHEN, CDR2 SYDVKM. With 5 bases removed from V and 6 bases from J, the gap between germline ends came to 13 bases. The CDR3 DNA is TGTGCCAGCAGTCCCTTGGGGGCGGATGAAAAACTGTTTTTT. This sequence encodes CASSPLGADEKLFF.

In this sample, this clone turned up a few times. The chain links TRBV6-1 to TRBJ2-7, with TRBD1 as a possible D gene (5 bases). The CDR3 has 14 amino acids. Per germline, CDR1 MNHNS and CDR2 SASEGT. The V end was cut by 6 bases, the J end by 3 bases, with 15 bases between. CDR3 bases: TGTGCCAGCAGCGCTAATACAGGATTCTACGAGCAGTACTTC. It yields the protein CASSANTGFYEQYF.

Within the sample, this clone is medium-sized (0.01 to 0.1%). The chain couples TRBV23-1 to TRBJ1-1; tentative D call: TRBD1 (5 bases). TRBV23-1 is an open reading frame, and its role is uncertain. The V gene lost 9 bases and the J gene lost 0 bases, with 14 bases spanning the gap. The CDR3 contains 14 residues. The CDR3 region is CARTPSGVNTEAFF. For the CDR3, the DNA is TGCGCCAGAACTCCTTCGGGGGTGAACACTGAAGCTTTCTTT.